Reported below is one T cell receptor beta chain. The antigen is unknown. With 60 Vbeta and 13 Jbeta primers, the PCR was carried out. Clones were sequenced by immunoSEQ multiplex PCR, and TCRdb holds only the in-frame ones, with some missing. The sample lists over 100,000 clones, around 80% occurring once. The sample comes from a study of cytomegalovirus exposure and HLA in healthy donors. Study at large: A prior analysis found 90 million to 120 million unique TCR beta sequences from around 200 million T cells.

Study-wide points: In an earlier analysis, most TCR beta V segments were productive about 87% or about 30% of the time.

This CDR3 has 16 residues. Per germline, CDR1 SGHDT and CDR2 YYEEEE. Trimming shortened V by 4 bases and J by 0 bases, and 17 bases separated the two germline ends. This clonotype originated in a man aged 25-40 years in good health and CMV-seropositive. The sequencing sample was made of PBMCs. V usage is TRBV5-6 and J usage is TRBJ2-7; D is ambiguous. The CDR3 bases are TGTGCCAGCAGCCGCTACTTGGTGCGGAGCTCCTACGAGCAGTACTTC. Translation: CASSRYLVRSSYEQYF.